This T cell receptor beta chain was documented in a study of identifying expanded T cells in peripheral blood. Study results and caveats: About 1.2 clones differed between technical replicates, versus around 15 and 19 over time.

Germline CDR1 LNHDA, CDR2 SQIVND (reference sequence). V was shortened by 8 bases and J by 8 bases, with 16 bases between the two germline ends. The CDR3 has 13 amino acids. This clone appeared once. The antigen is not known. Assay used: immunoSEQ multiplex PCR; TCRdb lists only in-frame clones, some missing. Of around 100,000 clones in the sample, 80% to 90% were seen once. The chain joins TRBV19 to TRBJ2-1, with D hard to call. The sequence was obtained from a person between 18 and 75 years old in good health. The specimen was blood. In nucleotides, the CDR3 is TGTGCCAGTTCGGAAAGAGACGCGGATGAGCAGTTCTTC. Its protein product is CASSERDADEQFF.